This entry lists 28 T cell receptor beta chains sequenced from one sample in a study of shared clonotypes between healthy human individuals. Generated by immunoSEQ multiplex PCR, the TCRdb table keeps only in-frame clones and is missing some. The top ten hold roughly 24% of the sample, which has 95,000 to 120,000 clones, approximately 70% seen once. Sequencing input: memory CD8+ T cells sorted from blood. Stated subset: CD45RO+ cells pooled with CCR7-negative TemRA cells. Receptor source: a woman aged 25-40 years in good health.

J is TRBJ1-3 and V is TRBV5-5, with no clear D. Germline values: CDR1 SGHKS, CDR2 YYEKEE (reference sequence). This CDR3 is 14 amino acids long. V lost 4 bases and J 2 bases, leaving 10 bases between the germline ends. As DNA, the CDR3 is TGTGCCAGCAGCCTCCAAGTTACTGGAAACACCATATATTTT. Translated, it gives CASSLQVTGNTIYF.

In nucleotides, the CDR3 is TGTGCCAGCAGCTTGGTAGGGACGGAGCAGTTCTTC. This gives the protein CASSLVGTEQFF. The J gene is TRBJ2-1, the V gene TRBV5-4; D possibly matches TRBD1 or TRBD2 (5 bases each). Trimming stripped 0 bases from V and 10 bases from J, with 8 bases between. The CDR3 is made up of 12 amino acids. The V gene's germline CDR1 is SGHNT and CDR2 YYREEE (reference sequence). The full variable domain, completed using reference TRBV5-4 and TRBJ2-1, is ETGVTQSPTHLIKTRGQQVTLRCSSQSGHNTVSWYQQALGQGPQFIFQYYREEENGRGNFPPRFSGLQFPNYSSELNVNALELDDSALYLCASSLVGTEQFFGPGTRLTVL.

DNA of the CDR3: TGCAGCGTTGAGTGGTACGAGGGTTGGGGCACTGAAGCTTTCTTT. Protein sequence: CSVEWYEGWGTEAFF. The chain joins TRBV29-1 to TRBJ1-1; D unresolved. Trimming took off 3 bases at V and 4 bases at J, with 18 bases between the two ends. Germline lookup yields CDR1 SQVTM and CDR2 ANQGSEA. The length of the CDR3 is 15 residues.

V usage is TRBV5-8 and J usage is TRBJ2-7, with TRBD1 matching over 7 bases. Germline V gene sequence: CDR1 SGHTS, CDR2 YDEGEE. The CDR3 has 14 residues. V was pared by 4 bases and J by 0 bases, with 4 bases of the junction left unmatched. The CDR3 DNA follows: TGTGCCAGCAGCGGTGGGGACAGCTCCTACGAGCAGTACTTC. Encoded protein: CASSGGDSSYEQYF.

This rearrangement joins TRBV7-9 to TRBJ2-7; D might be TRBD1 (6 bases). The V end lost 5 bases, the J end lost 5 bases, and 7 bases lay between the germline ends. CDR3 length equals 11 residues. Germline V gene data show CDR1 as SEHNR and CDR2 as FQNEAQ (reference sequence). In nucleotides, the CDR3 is TGTGCCAGCAGCAGGGGGAACGAGCAGTACTTC. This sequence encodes CASSRGNEQYF.

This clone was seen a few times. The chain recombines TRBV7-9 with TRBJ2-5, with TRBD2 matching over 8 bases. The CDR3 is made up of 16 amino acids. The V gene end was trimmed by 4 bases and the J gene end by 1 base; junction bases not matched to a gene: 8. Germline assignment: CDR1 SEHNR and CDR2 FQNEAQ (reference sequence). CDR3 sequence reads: CASSSGLVRGQETQYF. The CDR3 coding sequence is TGTGCCAGCAGCTCGGGACTAGTACGGGGCCAAGAGACCCAGTACTTC.

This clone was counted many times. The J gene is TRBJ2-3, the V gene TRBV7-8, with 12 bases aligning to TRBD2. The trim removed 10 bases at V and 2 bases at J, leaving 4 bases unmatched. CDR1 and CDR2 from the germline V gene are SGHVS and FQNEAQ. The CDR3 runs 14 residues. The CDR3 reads CAIGLAGITDTQYF. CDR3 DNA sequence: TGTGCCATAGGACTAGCGGGAATCACAGATACGCAGTATTTT.

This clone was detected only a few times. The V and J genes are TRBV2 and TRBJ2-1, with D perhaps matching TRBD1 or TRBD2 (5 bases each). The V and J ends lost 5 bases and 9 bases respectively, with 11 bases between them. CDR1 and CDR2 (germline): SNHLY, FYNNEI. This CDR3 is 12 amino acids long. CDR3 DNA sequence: TGTGCCAGCAGTTCCCCGGGGCGTGAGCAGTTCTTC. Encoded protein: CASSSPGREQFF.

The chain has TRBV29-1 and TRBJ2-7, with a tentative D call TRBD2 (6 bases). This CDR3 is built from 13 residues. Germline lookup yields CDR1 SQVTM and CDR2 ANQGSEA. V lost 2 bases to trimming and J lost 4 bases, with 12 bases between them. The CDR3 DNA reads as TGCAGCGTTGAAAAGGAGGGCCGTTACGAGCAGTACTTC. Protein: CSVEKEGRYEQYF.

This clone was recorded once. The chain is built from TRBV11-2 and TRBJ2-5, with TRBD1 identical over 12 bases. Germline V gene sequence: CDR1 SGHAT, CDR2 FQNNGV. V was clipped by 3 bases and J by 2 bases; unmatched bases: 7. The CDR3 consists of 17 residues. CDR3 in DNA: TGTGCCAGCAGCTTGGGGACAGGGGGCTATGTGCAAGAGACCCAGTACTTC. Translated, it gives CASSLGTGGYVQETQYF.

CDR3 residues: CASSEERRISKNTEAFF. In DNA, the CDR3 is TGTGCCAGCAGTGAAGAAAGGAGGATATCTAAGAACACTGAAGCTTTCTTT. This chain uses TRBV6-1 with TRBJ1-1, with D hard to call. CDR1 MNHNS and CDR2 SASEGT come from the germline V gene. Between the trimmed V and J ends, which lost 1 base and 1 base, there was a span of 16 bases. CDR3 length equals 17 residues.

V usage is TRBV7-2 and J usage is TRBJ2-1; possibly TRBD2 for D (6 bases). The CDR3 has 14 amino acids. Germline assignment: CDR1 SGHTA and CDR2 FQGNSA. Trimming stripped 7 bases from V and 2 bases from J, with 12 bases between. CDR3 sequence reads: CASNGGGTYNEQFF. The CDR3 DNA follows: TGTGCCAGCAATGGCGGCGGGACCTACAATGAGCAGTTCTTC.

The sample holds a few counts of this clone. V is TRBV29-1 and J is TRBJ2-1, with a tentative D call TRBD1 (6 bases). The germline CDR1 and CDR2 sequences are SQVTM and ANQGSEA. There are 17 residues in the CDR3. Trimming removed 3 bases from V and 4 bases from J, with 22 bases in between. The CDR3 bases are TGCAGCGTTGAGGAGCCAAATACAGGGTCAGGGTACAATGAGCAGTTCTTC. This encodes CSVEEPNTGSGYNEQFF.

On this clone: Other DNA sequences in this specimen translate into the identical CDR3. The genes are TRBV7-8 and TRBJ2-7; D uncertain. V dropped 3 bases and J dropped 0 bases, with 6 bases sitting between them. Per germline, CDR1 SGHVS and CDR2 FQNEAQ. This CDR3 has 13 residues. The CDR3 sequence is CASSFTSSYEQYF. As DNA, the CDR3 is TGTGCCAGCAGCTTTACCAGCTCCTACGAGCAGTACTTC.

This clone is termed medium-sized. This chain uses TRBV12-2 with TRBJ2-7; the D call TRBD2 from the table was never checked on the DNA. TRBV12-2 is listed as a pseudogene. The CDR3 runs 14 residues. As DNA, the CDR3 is TGTGCAAGTCGCTTCCGGGACTACCTCTACGAGCAGTACTTC. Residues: CASRFRDYLYEQYF.

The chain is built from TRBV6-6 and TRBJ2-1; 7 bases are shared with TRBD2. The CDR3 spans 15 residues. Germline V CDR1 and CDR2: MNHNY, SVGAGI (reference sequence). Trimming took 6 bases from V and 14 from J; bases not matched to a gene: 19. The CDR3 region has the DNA TGTGCCAGCAGGCCCGTCTGGGGGGGAGAAAGTATGAAGTTCTTC. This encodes CASRPVWGGESMKFF.

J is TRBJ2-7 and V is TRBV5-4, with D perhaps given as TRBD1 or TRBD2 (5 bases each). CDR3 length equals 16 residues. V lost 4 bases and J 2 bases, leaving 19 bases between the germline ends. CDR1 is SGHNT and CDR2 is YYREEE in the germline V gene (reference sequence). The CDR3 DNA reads TGTGCCAGCAGCCAAGAAACCGGGACCCCGCCCTACGAGCAGTACTTC. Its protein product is CASSQETGTPPYEQYF.

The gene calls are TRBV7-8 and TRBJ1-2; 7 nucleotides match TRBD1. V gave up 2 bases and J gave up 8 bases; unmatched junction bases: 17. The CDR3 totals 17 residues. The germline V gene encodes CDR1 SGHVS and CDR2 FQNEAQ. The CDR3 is CASSLYGTEISIGGYTF. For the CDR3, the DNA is TGTGCCAGCAGCTTATACGGGACAGAAATATCTATCGGCGGCTACACCTTC.

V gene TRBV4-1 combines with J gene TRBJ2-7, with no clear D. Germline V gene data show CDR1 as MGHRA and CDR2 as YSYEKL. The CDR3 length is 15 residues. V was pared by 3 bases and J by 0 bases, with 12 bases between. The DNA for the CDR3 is TGCGCCAGCAGCCAGGTCATCGGAAACTCCTACGAGCAGTACTTC. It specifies CASSQVIGNSYEQYF.

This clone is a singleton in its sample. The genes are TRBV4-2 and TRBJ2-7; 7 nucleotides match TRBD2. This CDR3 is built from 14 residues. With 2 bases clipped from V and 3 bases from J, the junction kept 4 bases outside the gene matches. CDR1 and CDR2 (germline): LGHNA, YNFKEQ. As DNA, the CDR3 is TGTGCCAGCAGCCAAAGCGGGGAACTCTACGAGCAGTACTTC. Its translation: CASSQSGELYEQYF.

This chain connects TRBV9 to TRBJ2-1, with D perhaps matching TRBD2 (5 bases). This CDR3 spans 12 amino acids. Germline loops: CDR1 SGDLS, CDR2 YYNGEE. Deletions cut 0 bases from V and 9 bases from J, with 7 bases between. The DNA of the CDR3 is TGTGCCAGCAGCGTAGCGGGGAGTGAGCAGTTCTTC. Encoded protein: CASSVAGSEQFF.

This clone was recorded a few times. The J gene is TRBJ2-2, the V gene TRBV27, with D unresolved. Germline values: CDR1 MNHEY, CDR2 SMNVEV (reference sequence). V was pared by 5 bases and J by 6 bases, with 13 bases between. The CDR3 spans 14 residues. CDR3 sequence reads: CASSLSLGPGELFF. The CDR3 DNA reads TGTGCCAGCAGTCTCTCGTTGGGCCCCGGGGAGCTGTTTTTT.

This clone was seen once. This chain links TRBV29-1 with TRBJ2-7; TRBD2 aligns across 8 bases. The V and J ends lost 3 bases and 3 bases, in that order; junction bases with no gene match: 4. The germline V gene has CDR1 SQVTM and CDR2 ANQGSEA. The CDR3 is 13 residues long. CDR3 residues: CSVELAGCYEQYF. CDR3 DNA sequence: TGCAGCGTTGAGTTAGCGGGGTGCTACGAGCAGTACTTC.

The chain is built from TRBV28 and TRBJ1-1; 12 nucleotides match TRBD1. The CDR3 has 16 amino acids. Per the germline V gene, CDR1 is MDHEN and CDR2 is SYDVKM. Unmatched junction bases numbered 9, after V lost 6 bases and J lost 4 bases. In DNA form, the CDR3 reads TGTGCCAGCAGCCTGGGACAGGGGGCGACTGCCACTGAAGCTTTCTTT. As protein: CASSLGQGATATEAFF.

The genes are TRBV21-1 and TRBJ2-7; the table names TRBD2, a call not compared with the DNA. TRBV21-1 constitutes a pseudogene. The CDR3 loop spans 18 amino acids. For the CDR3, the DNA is TGTGCCAGCAGCAAAGCGGGGACTAGCGGGAATTCGGTAGACGAGCAGTACTTC. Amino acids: CASSKAGTSGNSVDEQYF.

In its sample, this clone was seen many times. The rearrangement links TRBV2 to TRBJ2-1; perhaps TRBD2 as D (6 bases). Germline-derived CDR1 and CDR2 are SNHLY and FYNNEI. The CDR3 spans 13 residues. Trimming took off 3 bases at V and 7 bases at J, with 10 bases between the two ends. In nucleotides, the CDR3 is TGTGCCAGCAGTGATGGAGGGGAAAATGAGCAGTTCTTC. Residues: CASSDGGENEQFF.

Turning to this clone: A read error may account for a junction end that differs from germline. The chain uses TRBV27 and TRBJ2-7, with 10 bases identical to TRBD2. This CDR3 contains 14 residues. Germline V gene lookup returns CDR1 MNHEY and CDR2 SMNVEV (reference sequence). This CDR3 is CASRFLAGVNEQYF. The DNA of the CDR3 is TGTGCCAGCCGTTTCCTAGCGGGAGTTAACGAGCAGTACTTC.

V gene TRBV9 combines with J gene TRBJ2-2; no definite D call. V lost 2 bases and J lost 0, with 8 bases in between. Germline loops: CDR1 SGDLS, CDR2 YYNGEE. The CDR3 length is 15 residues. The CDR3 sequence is CASSVSASNTGELFF. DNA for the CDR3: TGTGCCAGCAGCGTTTCTGCCTCGAACACCGGGGAGCTGTTTTTT.